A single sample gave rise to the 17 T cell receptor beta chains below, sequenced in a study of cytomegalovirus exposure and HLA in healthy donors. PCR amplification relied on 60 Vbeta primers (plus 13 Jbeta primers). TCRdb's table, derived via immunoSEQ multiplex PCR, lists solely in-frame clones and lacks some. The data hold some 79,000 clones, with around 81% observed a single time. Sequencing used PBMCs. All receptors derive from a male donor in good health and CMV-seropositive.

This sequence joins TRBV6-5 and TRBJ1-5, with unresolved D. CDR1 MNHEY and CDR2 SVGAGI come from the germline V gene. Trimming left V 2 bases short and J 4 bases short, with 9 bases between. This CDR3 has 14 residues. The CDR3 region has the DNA TGTGCCAGCAGTTACACTCAGACAAATCAGCCCCAGCATTTT. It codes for CASSYTQTNQPQHF.

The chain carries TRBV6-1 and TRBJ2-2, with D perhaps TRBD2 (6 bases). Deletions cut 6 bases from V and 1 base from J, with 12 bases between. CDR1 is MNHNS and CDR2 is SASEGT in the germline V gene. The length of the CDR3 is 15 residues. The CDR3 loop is CASSLAELNTGELFF. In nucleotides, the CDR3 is TGTGCCAGCAGCTTAGCGGAGCTGAACACCGGGGAGCTGTTTTTT.

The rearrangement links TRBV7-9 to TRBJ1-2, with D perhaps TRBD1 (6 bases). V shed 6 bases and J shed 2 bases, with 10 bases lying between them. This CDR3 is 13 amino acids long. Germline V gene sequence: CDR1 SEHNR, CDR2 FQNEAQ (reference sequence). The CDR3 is CASRQRGNYGYTF. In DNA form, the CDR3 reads TGTGCCAGCAGACAAAGGGGGAACTATGGCTACACCTTC.

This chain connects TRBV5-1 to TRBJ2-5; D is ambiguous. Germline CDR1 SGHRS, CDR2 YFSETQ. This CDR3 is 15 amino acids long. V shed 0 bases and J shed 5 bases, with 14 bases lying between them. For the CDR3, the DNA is TGCGCCAGCAGCTTGGGCCCCCTTCCCCAGGAGACCCAGTACTTC. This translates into CASSLGPLPQETQYF.

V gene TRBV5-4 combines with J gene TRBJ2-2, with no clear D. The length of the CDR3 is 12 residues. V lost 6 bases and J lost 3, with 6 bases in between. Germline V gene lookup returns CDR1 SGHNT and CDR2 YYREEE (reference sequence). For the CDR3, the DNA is TGTGCCAGCAAATCCGACACCGGGGAGCTGTTTTTT. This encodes CASKSDTGELFF.

CDR3 sequence reads: CASSILNSQETQYF. In nucleotides, the CDR3 is TGTGCCAGTAGTATTCTCAACAGCCAAGAGACCCAGTACTTC. V is TRBV19 and J is TRBJ2-5; D is ambiguous. Germline values: CDR1 LNHDA, CDR2 SQIVND (reference sequence). The CDR3 sequence is 14 residues long. Trimming removed 3 bases at V and 1 base at J, with 9 bases between. The full variable domain, its missing parts supplied by reference TRBV19 and TRBJ2-5, is DGGITQSPKYLFRKEGQNVTLSCEQNLNHDAMYWYRQDPGQGLRLIYYSQIVNDFQKGDIAEGYSVSREKKESFPLTVTSAQKNPTAFYLCASSILNSQETQYFGPGTRLLVL.

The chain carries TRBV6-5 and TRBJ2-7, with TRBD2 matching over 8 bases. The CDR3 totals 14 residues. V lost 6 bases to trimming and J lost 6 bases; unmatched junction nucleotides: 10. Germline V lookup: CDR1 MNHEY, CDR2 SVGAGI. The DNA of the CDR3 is TGTGCCAGCAGCCTGCGGGGGGCTGAGGGCGAGCAGTACTTC. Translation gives CASSLRGAEGEQYF.

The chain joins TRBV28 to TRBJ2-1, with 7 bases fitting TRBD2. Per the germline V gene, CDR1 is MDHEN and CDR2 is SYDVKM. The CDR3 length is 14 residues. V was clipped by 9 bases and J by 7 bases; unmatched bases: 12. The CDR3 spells CASSPPGGGNEQFF. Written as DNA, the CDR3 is TGTGCCAGTTCGCCCCCCGGGGGAGGGAATGAGCAGTTCTTC. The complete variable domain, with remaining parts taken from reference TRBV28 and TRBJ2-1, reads DVKVTQSSRYLVKRTGEKVFLECVQDMDHENMFWYRQDPGLGLRLIYFSYDVKMKEKGDIPEGYSVSREKKERFSLILESASTNQTSMYLCASSPPGGGNEQFFGPGTRLTVL.

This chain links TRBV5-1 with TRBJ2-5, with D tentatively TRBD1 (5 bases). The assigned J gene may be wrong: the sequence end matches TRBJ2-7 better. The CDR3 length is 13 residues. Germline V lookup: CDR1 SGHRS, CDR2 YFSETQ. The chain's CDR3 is CASSLEGRYEQYF. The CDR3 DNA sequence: TGCGCCAGCAGCTTGGAGGGGCGCTACGAGCAGTACTTC.

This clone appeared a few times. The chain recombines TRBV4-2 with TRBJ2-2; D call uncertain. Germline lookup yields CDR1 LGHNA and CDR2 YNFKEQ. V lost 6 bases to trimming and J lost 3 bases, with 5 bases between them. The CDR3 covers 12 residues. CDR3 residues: CASSEHTGELFF. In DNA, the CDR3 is TGTGCCAGCAGTGAGCACACCGGGGAGCTGTTTTTT.

CDR3 sequence reads: CASSLVLAGPIQYF. The CDR3 DNA reads TGTGCCAGCAGCTTAGTTCTAGCGGGGCCCATTCAGTACTTC. The rearrangement joins TRBV11-2 to TRBJ2-4; the match to TRBD2 covers 9 bases. Germline values: CDR1 SGHAT, CDR2 FQNNGV. This CDR3 contains 14 residues. With 1 base clipped from V and 9 bases from J, the junction kept 4 bases outside the gene matches.

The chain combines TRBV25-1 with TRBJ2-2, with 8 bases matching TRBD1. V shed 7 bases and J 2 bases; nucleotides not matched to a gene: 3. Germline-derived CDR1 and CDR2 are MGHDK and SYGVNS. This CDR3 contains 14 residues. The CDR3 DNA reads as TGTGCCAGCAACACAGGGGGAAACACCGGGGAGCTGTTTTTT. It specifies CASNTGGNTGELFF.

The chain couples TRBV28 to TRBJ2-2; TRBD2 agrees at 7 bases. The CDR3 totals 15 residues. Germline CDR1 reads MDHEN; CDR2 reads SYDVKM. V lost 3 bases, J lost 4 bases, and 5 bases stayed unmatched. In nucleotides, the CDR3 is TGTGCCAGCAGTTTGGTGGGGGGGGGCACCGGGGAGCTGTTTTTT. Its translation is CASSLVGGGTGELFF.

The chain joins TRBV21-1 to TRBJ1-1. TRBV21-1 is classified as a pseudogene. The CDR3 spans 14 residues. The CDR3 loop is CASSHEKAERRAFF. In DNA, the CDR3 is TGTGCCAGCAGCCACGAGAAGGCTGAGCGGAGAGCTTTCTTT.

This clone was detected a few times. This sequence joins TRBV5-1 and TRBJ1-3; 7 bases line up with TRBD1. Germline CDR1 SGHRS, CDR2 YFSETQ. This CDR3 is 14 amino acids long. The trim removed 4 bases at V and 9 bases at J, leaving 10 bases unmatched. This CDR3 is CASSTGQPGGTIYF. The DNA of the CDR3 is TGCGCCAGCAGCACGGGACAGCCTGGAGGCACCATATATTTT.

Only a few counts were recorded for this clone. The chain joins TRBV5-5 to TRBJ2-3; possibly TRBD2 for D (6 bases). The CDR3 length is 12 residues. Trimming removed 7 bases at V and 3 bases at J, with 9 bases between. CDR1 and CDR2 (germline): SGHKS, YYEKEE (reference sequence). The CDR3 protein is CASAEGTDTQYF. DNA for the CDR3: TGTGCCAGCGCGGAGGGGACAGATACGCAGTATTTT. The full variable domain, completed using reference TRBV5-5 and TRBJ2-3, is DAGVTQSPTHLIKTRGQQVTLRCSPISGHKSVSWYQQVLGQGPQFIFQYYEKEERGRGNFPDRFSARQFPNYSSELNVNALLLGDSALYLCASAEGTDTQYFGPGTRLTVL.

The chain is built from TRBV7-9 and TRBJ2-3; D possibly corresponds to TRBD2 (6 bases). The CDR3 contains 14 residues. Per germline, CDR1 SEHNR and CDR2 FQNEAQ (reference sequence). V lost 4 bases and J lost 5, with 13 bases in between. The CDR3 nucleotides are TGTGCCAGCAGCTCGGAGATGGGGGGAGATACGCAGTATTTT. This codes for CASSSEMGGDTQYF.